This T cell receptor (beta chain) comes out of a study of T cell repertoires in cytomegalovirus infection. As for the study in general: Recently identified HLA-C-restricted CMV epitopes were used, and well-studied HLA-B-restricted CMV epitopes were used as well. TCR beta signatures that were public indicated CMV infection and matching HLA type. Overall study results and limits: Summed public TCR beta family frequency identified CMV carriers bearing the relevant HLA.

As for this clonotype: Its target is unknown.

V gave up 4 bases and J gave up 2 bases, with 15 bases separating them. The CDR3 is 15 amino acids. MiXCR, run by TCRdb on the reads, gives a single entry per CDR3 protein. The sample records about 340,000 distinct CDR3 sequences, almost 30% being singletons. The sample consisted of cultured PBMCs, taken from culture after CMV antigen stimulation. The J gene is TRBJ2-7, the V gene TRBV12-3 or TRBV12-4, with D perhaps being TRBD1 or TRBD2 (5 bases each). The receptor comes from a human donor in good health (CMV status not recorded). Some clones in this sample may be carry-over from other donors' samples. The CDR3 reads CASSSGSGPTYEQYF. The CDR3 region has the DNA TGTGCCAGCAGTTCAGGGAGCGGCCCCACCTACGAGCAGTACTTC.